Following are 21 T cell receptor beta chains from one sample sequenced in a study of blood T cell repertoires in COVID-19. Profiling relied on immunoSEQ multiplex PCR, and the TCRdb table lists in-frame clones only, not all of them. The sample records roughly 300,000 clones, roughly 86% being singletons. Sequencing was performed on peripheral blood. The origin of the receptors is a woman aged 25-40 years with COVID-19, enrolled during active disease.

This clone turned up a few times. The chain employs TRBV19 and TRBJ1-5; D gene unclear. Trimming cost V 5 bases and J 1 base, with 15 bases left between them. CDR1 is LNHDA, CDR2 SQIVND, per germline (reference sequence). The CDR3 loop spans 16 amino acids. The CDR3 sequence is CASSLFGVRSNQPQHF. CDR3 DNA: TGTGCCAGTAGTCTATTTGGAGTGAGGAGCAATCAGCCCCAGCATTTT.

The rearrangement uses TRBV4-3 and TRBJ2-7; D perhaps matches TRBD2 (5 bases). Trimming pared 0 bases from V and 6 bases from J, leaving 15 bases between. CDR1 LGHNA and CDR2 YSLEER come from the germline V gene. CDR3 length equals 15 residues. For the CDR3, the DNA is TGCGCCAGCAGCCAAGATACGGGGAGCGTAGGCGAGCAGTACTTC. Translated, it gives CASSQDTGSVGEQYF.

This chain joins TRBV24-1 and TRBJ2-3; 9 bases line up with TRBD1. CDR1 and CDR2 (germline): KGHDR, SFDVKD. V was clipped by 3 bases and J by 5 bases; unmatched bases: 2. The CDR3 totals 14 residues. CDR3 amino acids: CATSDPTGGDTQYF. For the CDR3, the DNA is TGTGCCACCAGTGATCCGACAGGGGGAGATACGCAGTATTTT.

The CDR3 DNA follows: TGTGCCAGCAGTGAAGACCACGAGGGTTCACCCCTCCACTTT. This translates into CASSEDHEGSPLHF. V and J are TRBV6-1 and TRBJ1-6; D uncertain. V lost 1 base and J 9 bases, leaving 10 bases between the germline ends. The CDR3 has 14 amino acids. CDR1 is MNHNS, CDR2 SASEGT, per germline.

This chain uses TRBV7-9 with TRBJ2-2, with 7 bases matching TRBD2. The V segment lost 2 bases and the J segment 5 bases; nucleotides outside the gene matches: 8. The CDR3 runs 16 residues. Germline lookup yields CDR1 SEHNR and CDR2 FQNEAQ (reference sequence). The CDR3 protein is CASSLMRLAETGELFF. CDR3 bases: TGTGCCAGCAGCTTAATGAGGCTAGCGGAAACCGGGGAGCTGTTTTTT.

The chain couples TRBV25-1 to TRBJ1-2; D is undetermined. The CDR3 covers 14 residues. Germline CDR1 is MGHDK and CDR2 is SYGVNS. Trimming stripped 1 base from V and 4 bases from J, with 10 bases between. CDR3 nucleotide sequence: TGTGCCAGCAGTGAATCCGCGACATCCTATGGCTACACCTTC. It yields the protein CASSESATSYGYTF.

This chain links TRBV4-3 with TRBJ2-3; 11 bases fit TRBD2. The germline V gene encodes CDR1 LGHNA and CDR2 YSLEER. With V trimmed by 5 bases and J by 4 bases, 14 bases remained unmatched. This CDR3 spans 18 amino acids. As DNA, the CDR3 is TGCGCCAGCAGCTCAGCCGTTAGCGGGGGGGCCACCGCAGATACGCAGTATTTT. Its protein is CASSSAVSGGATADTQYF.

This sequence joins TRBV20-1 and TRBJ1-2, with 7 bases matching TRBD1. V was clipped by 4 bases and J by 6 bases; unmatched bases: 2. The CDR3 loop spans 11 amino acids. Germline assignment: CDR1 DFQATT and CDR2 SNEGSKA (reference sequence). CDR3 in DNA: TGCAGTGCTACACAGGGGAATGGCTACACCTTC. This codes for CSATQGNGYTF.

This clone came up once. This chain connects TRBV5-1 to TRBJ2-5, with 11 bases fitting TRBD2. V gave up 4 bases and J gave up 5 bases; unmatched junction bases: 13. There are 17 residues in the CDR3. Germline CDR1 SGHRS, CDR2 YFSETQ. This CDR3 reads CASSPGGWASGGETQYF. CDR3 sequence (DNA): TGCGCCAGCAGCCCTGGAGGCTGGGCTAGCGGGGGGGAGACCCAGTACTTC.

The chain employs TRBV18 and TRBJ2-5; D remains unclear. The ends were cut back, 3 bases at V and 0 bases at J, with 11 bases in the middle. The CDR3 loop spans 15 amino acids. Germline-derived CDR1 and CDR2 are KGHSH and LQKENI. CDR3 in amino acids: CASSPRSAYQETQYF. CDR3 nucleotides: TGTGCCAGCTCACCGAGGTCAGCGTACCAAGAGACCCAGTACTTC.

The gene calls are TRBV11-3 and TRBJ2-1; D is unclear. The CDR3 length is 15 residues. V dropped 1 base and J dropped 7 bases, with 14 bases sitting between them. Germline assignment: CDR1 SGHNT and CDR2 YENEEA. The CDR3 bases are TGTGCCAGCAGCTTAGTTAAAGTAGTCTGGAATGAGCAGTTCTTC. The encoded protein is CASSLVKVVWNEQFF.

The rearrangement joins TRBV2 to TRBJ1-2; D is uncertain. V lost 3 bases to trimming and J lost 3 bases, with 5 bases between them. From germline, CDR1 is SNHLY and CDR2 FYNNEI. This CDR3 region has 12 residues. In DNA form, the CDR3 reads TGTGCCAGCAGTGAGGCCGACTATGGCTACACCTTC. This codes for CASSEADYGYTF.

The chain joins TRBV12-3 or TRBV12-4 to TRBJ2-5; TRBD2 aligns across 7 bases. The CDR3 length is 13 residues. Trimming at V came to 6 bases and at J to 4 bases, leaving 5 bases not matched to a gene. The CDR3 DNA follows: TGTGCCAGCAGGATGGGGGGGTCAGAGACCCAGTACTTC. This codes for CASRMGGSETQYF.

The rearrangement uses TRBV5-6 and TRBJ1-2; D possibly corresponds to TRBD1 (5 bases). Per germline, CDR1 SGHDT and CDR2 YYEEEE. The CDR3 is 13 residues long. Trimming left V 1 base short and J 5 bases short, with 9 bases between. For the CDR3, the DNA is TGTGCCAGCAGCTTGCGGGGGGAATATGGCTACACCTTC. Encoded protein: CASSLRGEYGYTF.

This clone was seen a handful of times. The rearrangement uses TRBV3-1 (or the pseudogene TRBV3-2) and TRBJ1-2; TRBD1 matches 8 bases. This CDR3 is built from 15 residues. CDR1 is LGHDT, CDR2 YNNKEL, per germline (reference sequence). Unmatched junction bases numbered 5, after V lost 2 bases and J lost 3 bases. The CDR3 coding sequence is TGTGCCAGCAGCCAATTGGACAGGGTCGACTATGGCTACACCTTC. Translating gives CASSQLDRVDYGYTF.

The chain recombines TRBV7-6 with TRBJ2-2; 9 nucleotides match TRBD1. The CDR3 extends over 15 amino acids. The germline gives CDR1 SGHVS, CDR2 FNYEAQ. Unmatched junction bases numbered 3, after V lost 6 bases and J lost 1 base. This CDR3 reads CASRKTGGNTGELFF. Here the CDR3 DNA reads TGTGCCAGCAGGAAGACAGGGGGGAACACCGGGGAGCTGTTTTTT. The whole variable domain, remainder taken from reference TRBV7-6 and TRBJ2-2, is GAGVSQSPRYKVTKRGQDVALRCDPISGHVSLYWYRQALGQGPEFLTYFNYEAQQDKSGLPNDRFSAERPEGSISTLTIQRTEQRDSAMYRCASRKTGGNTGELFFGEGSRLTVL.

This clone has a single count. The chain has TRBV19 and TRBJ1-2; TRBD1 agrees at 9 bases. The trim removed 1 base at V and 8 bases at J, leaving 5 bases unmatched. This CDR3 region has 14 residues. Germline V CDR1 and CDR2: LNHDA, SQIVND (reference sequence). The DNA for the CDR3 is TGTGCCAGTAGTATAGCCCGGACAGGGGAAGGCTACACCTTC. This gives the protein CASSIARTGEGYTF.

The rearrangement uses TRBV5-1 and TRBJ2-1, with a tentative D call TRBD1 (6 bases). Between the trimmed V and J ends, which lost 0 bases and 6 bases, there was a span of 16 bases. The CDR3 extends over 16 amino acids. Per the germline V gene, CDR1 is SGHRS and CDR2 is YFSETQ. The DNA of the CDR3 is TGCGCCAGCAGCTTGGTGGTCGGACAGCCCGGCAATGAGCAGTTCTTC. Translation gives CASSLVVGQPGNEQFF. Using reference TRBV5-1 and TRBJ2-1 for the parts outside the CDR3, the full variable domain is KAGVTQTPRYLIKTRGQQVTLSCSPISGHRSVSWYQQTPGQGLQFLFEYFSETQRNKGNFPGRFSGRQFSNSRSEMNVSTLELGDSALYLCASSLVVGQPGNEQFFGPGTRLTVL.

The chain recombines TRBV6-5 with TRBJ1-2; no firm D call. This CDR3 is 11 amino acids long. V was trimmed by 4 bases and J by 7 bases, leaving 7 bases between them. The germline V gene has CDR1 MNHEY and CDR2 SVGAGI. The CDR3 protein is CASSFSGGYTF. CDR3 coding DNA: TGTGCCAGCAGTTTTTCCGGTGGCTACACCTTC.

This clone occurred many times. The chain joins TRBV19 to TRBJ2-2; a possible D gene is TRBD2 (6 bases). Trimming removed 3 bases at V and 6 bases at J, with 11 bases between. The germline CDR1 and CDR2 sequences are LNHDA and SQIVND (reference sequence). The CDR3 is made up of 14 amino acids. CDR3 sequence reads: CASSIGRLAGELFF. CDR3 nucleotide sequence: TGTGCCAGTAGTATTGGGAGGCTAGCCGGGGAGCTGTTTTTT.

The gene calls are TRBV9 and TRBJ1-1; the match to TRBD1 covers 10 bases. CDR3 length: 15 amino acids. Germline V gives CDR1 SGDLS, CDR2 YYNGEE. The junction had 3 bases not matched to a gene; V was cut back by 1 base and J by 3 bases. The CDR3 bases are TGTGCCAGCAGCGTACTGGGACAGGGGCACACTGAAGCTTTCTTT. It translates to CASSVLGQGHTEAFF.